The 18 T cell receptor beta chains below were found in one sample sequenced in a study of CD8+ T cells in alopecia areata. Following RNA extraction, reverse transcription yielded cDNA that acted as the sequencing template. The protocol was immunoSEQ multiplex PCR, while the TCRdb copy is restricted to in-frame clones and leaves out a portion. The data show hundreds of thousands of clones, around two thirds seen once. The sample was CD4+ T cells sorted from blood, taken at week 0. Receptor source: a human donor with alopecia areata.

This clone was observed a handful of times. The gene calls are TRBV13 and TRBJ2-7; 9 nucleotides match TRBD1. CDR3 length: 15 residues. V lost 5 bases to trimming and J lost 6 bases; unmatched junction nucleotides: 11. Germline CDR1 is PRHDT and CDR2 is FYEKMQ (reference sequence). The CDR3 sequence: CASSRSGTGTGEQYF. DNA for the CDR3: TGTGCCAGCAGCCGATCCGGGACAGGGACGGGCGAGCAGTACTTC.

This sequence joins TRBV5-1 and TRBJ1-2, with a tentative D call TRBD1 (6 bases). The V gene lost 4 bases and the J gene lost 2 bases, with 15 bases spanning the gap. This CDR3 comprises 15 residues. Germline V gives CDR1 SGHRS, CDR2 YFSETQ. CDR3 protein: CASSPSWTVNYGYTF. The CDR3 nucleotides are TGCGCCAGCAGCCCCTCTTGGACAGTCAACTATGGCTACACCTTC.

The gene calls are TRBV5-6 and TRBJ1-2, with no clear D. V was pared by 3 bases and J by 3 bases, with 12 bases between. The germline gives CDR1 SGHDT, CDR2 YYEEEE. This CDR3 comprises 14 residues. Here the CDR3 reads CASSSRAVDYGYTF. In nucleotides, the CDR3 is TGTGCCAGCAGCTCCCGGGCAGTGGACTATGGCTACACCTTC.

This chain links TRBV6-6 with TRBJ2-7; D ambiguous. V dropped 11 bases and J dropped 1 base, with 12 bases sitting between them. Germline values: CDR1 MNHNY, CDR2 SVGAGI (reference sequence). CDR3 length equals 12 residues. The CDR3 DNA reads as TGTGCCGTGGCACTACCTTCCTACGAGCAGTACTTC. Translated: CAVALPSYEQYF.

The chain is built from TRBV29-1 and TRBJ2-2; D unclear. The CDR3 sequence is 13 residues long. Germline V CDR1 and CDR2: SQVTM, ANQGSEA. V lost 3 bases and J 1 base, leaving 6 bases between the germline ends. CDR3 sequence (DNA): TGCAGCGTTGACCCAGGGAACACCGGGGAGCTGTTTTTT. Encoded protein: CSVDPGNTGELFF.

The rearrangement joins TRBV11-2 to TRBJ2-5; tentative D call: TRBD2 (7 bases). CDR1 SGHAT and CDR2 FQNNGV come from the germline V gene. V lost 4 bases and J 7 bases, leaving 13 bases between the germline ends. The CDR3 spans 13 residues. CDR3 in amino acids: CASSSGGRVTQYF. CDR3 sequence (DNA): TGTGCCAGCAGCTCGGGGGGCCGGGTGACCCAGTACTTC. Variable domain in full (rest from reference TRBV11-2 and TRBJ2-5): EAGVAQSPRYKIIEKRQSVAFWCNPISGHATLYWYQQILGQGPKLLIQFQNNGVVDDSQLPKDRFSAERLKGVDSTLKIQPAKLEDSAVYLCASSSGGRVTQYFGPGTRLLVL.

The chain recombines TRBV30 with TRBJ2-7; D is unclear. Germline V gene data show CDR1 as GTSNPN and CDR2 as SVGIG (reference sequence). CDR3 length equals 12 residues. Trimming removed 0 bases from V and 3 bases from J, with 6 bases in between. Written as DNA, the CDR3 is TGTGCCTGGAGTGTAAGCATCTACGAGCAGTACTTC. Its protein is CAWSVSIYEQYF.

There are a few counts of this clone. The chain combines TRBV29-1 with TRBJ2-5; possibly TRBD2 for D (5 bases). CDR1 is SQVTM and CDR2 is ANQGSEA in the germline V gene. V lost 5 bases to trimming and J lost 5 bases, with 18 bases between them. This CDR3 is 14 amino acids long. CDR3: CSVRRGPSWETQYF. CDR3 nucleotide sequence: TGCAGCGTTAGAAGAGGACCTAGCTGGGAGACCCAGTACTTC.

This clone was counted a few times. V is TRBV28 and J is TRBJ1-6, with D possibly matching TRBD1 (6 bases). Germline-derived CDR1 and CDR2 are MDHEN and SYDVKM. The CDR3 covers 15 residues. V was shortened by 3 bases and J by 7 bases, with 13 bases between the two germline ends. This CDR3 is CASSLTGMGNSPLHF. CDR3 nucleotides: TGTGCCAGCAGTTTGACAGGAATGGGGAATTCACCCCTCCACTTT.

This clone was detected only once. The V gene is TRBV6-1, the J gene TRBJ1-6; D possibly corresponds to TRBD1 (6 bases). Trimming pared 7 bases from V and 13 bases from J, leaving 14 bases between. CDR1 and CDR2 (germline): MNHNS, SASEGT. The CDR3 totals 12 residues. The CDR3 bases are TGTGCCAGCAACTCCAGGGGCGCGCCCCTCCACTTT. It specifies CASNSRGAPLHF.

The chain employs TRBV5-1 and TRBJ2-3; 12 nucleotides agree with TRBD2. Germline CDR1 is SGHRS and CDR2 is YFSETQ. The CDR3 is 17 amino acids. V shed 3 bases and J 0 bases; nucleotides not matched to a gene: 5. The CDR3 is CASSYLAGGLSTDTQYF. CDR3 nucleotide sequence: TGCGCCAGCAGCTATCTAGCGGGGGGGCTGAGCACAGATACGCAGTATTTT.

CDR3 nucleotide sequence: TGTGCCAGTAGTTGGGGCAACGCAGGCACTGAAGCTTTCTTT. It translates to CASSWGNAGTEAFF. This sequence joins TRBV19 and TRBJ1-1; D perhaps matches TRBD1 (5 bases). Germline loops: CDR1 LNHDA, CDR2 SQIVND (reference sequence). V lost 5 bases and J 4 bases, leaving 14 bases between the germline ends. CDR3 length: 14 residues.

This sequence joins TRBV10-3 and TRBJ1-5; 8 positions agree with TRBD1. Germline CDR1 reads ENHRY; CDR2 reads SYGVKD. Trimming removed 8 bases from V and 4 bases from J; junction bases left unmatched: 4. CDR3 length: 13 amino acids. DNA of the CDR3: TGTGCCATCCGGGACAGGCAAAATCAGCCCCAGCATTTT. It yields the protein CAIRDRQNQPQHF.

The chain recombines TRBV25-1 with TRBJ1-6; D is unresolved. The germline CDR1 and CDR2 sequences are MGHDK and SYGVNS. Trimming left V 0 bases short and J 10 bases short, with 13 bases between. There are 15 residues in the CDR3. The CDR3 bases are TGTGCCAGCAGTGAATATCCCGCCGGCGGGTCACCCCTCCACTTT. This translates into CASSEYPAGGSPLHF.

This clone was recorded once. The chain links TRBV2 to TRBJ2-3; D possibly corresponds to TRBD2 (5 bases). With 6 bases removed from V and 3 bases from J, the gap between germline ends came to 10 bases. CDR3 length equals 13 residues. Germline assignment: CDR1 SNHLY and CDR2 FYNNEI. DNA for the CDR3: TGTGCCAGCAGAACAAGAGGGACAGATACGCAGTATTTT. Its protein is CASRTRGTDTQYF. The variable domain in full, completed from reference TRBV2 and TRBJ2-3, reads EPEVTQTPSHQVTQMGQEVILRCVPISNHLYFYWYRQILGQKVEFLVSFYNNEISEKSEIFDDQFSVERPDGSNFTLKIRSTKLEDSAMYFCASRTRGTDTQYFGPGTRLTVL.

With respect to this clone: The sample holds other DNA sequences that translate to the same CDR3. The chain couples TRBV29-1 to TRBJ1-4; 7 bases line up with TRBD1. The CDR3 runs to 12 residues. V was pared by 6 bases and J by 5 bases, with 3 bases of the junction left unmatched. Germline values: CDR1 SQVTM, CDR2 ANQGSEA. In DNA, the CDR3 is TGCAGCGTGGGACAGTCAAATGAAAAACTGTTTTTT. Protein product: CSVGQSNEKLFF.

This chain connects TRBV29-1 to TRBJ1-1, with a tentative D call TRBD1 (5 bases). The CDR3 covers 14 residues. CDR1 and CDR2 (germline): SQVTM, ANQGSEA. V shed 5 bases and J shed 0 bases, with 13 bases lying between them. The CDR3 protein is CSVRWRGMNTEAFF. CDR3 DNA: TGCAGCGTTCGGTGGAGGGGTATGAACACTGAAGCTTTCTTT. Filled out from reference TRBV29-1 and TRBJ1-1, the complete variable domain reads SAVISQKPSRDICQRGTSLTIQCQVDSQVTMMFWYRQQPGQSLTLIATANQGSEATYESGFVIDKFPISRPNLTFSTLTVSNMSPEDSSIYLCSVRWRGMNTEAFFGQGTRLTVV.

This clone is labeled as medium-sized. The chain has TRBV29-1 and TRBJ2-3, with TRBD2 identical over 9 bases. CDR3 length: 14 residues. J was trimmed by 2 bases and V by 7 bases; bases with no gene match: 7. CDR1 SQVTM and CDR2 ANQGSEA come from the germline V gene. CDR3 in DNA: TGCAGCGCTCCACTAGCGGGCCCCACAGATACGCAGTATTTT. This encodes CSAPLAGPTDTQYF.